This T cell receptor (beta chain) was sequenced during a study of cytomegalovirus exposure and HLA in healthy donors. As for the study in general: In terms of ancestry, the Caucasian-associated cluster contained about 80% of the approximately 430 genotyped donors.

Study results and caveats: CMV serostatus stood as the only immune exposure information on hand.

The V gene lost 4 bases and the J gene lost 8 bases, with 11 bases spanning the gap. Germline V gene data show CDR1 as LNHDA and CDR2 as SQIVND (reference sequence). There are 12 residues in the CDR3. This clone appeared once. The antigen is undetermined. PCR primers comprised 60 Vbeta and 13 Jbeta primers. Only in-frame clones appear in the TCRdb table, and some are missing; sequencing was by immunoSEQ multiplex PCR. The sample lists 150,000 to 180,000 clones, over 65% occurring once. The chain uses TRBV19 and TRBJ1-1; D uncertain. This TCR derives from a woman between 40 and 55 years old in good health and CMV-seronegative. The source material was PBMCs. CDR3 amino acids: CASSTQVSEAFF. In DNA, the CDR3 is TGTGCCAGTAGTACTCAGGTCTCCGAAGCTTTCTTT.